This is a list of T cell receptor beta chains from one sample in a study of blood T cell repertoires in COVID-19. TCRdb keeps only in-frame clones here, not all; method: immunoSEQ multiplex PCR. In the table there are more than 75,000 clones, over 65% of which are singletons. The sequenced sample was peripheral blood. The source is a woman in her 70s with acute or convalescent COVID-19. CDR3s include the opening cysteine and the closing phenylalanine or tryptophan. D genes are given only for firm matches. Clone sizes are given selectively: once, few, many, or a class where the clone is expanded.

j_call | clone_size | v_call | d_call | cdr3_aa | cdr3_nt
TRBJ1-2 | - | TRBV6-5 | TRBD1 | CASRTGTAYYGYTF | TGTGCCAGCAGGACCGGGACAGCCTACTATGGCTACACCTTC
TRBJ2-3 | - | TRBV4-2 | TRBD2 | CASSQAPSAGVGLGSTDTQYF | TGTGCCAGCAGCCAAGCCCCCTCCGCGGGAGTAGGCCTGGGCAGCACAGATACGCAGTATTTT
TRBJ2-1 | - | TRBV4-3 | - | CASSQDRWETRAYNEQFF | TGCGCCAGCAGCCAAGATCGTTGGGAGACACGTGCCTACAATGAGCAGTTCTTC
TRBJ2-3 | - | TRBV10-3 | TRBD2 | CAIGGLAGVSSTDTQYF | TGTGCCATCGGGGGACTAGCGGGAGTATCCAGCACAGATACGCAGTATTTT
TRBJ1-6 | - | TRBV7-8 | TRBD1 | CASSYHPGQGPSSSYNSPLHF | TGTGCCAGCAGCTACCATCCGGGACAGGGGCCTTCCAGCTCCTATAATTCACCCCTCCACTTT
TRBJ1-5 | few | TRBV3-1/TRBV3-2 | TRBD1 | CASSQRGQGVGQPQHF | TGTGCCAGCAGCCAACGGGGACAGGGAGTGGGTCAGCCCCAGCATTTT
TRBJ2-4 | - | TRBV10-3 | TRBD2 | CAISEGREGRIQYF | TGTGCCATCAGTGAAGGACGGGAGGGCCGAATTCAGTACTTC
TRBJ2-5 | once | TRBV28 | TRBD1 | CASSFPGQGDGTQYF | TGTGCCAGCAGTTTTCCCGGTCAGGGGGATGGGACCCAGTACTTC
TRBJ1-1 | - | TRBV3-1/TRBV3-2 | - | CASSSGTLATEAFF | TGTGCCAGCAGCTCTGGGACTCTGGCCACTGAAGCTTTCTTT
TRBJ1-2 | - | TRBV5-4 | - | CASSQGTYGYTF | TGTGCCAGCAGCCAAGGGACTTATGGCTACACCTTC
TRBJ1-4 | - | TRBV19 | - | CASSPGLKLFF | TGTGCCAGTAGTCCAGGGCTGAAACTGTTTTTT
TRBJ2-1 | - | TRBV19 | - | CASREGALDNEQFF | TGTGCCAGTAGGGAGGGAGCATTAGACAATGAGCAGTTCTTC
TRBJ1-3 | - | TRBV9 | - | CASSVGTATGNTIYF | TGTGCCAGCAGCGTAGGGACAGCGACTGGAAACACCATATATTTT
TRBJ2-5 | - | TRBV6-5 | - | CASSRDSGAQYF | TGTGCCAGCAGTAGAGATTCCGGGGCCCAGTACTTC
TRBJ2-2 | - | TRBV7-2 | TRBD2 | CASSALAANTGELFF | TGTGCCAGCAGCGCACTAGCGGCGAACACCGGGGAGCTGTTTTTT
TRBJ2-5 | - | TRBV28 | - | CASSEIQEIQETQYF | TGTGCCAGCAGTGAAATACAGGAGATCCAAGAGACCCAGTACTTC
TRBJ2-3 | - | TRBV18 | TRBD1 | CASSQRQPGTASTDTQYF | TGTGCCAGCTCACAACGACAACCCGGGACAGCTAGCACAGATACGCAGTATTTT
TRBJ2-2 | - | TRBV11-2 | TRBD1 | CASSRTGTGDGTGELFF | TGTGCCAGCAGCAGGACCGGGACAGGGGACGGCACCGGGGAGCTGTTTTTT
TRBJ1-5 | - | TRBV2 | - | CASSLQAYSNQPQHF | TGTGCCAGCAGTTTACAGGCTTATAGCAATCAGCCCCAGCATTTT
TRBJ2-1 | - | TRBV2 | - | CASRVIGNEQFF | TGTGCCAGCAGGGTAATCGGCAATGAGCAGTTCTTC
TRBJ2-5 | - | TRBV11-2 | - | CASSLGGKGSQETQYF | TGTGCCAGCAGCTTAGGAGGGAAGGGTTCTCAAGAGACCCAGTACTTC
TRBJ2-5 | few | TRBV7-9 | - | CASSLARDRETQYF | TGTGCCAGCAGCTTAGCGAGGGATAGGGAGACCCAGTACTTC
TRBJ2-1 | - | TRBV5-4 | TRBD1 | CASSPRIGQGVVEQFF | TGTGCCAGCAGCCCCCGGATTGGACAGGGTGTTGTTGAGCAGTTCTTC
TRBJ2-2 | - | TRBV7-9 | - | CASSTTENTGELFF | TGTGCCAGCAGCACGACAGAAAACACCGGGGAGCTGTTTTTT
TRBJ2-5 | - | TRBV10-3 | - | CAIQRTDQETQYF | TGTGCCATCCAAAGGACAGATCAAGAGACCCAGTACTTC
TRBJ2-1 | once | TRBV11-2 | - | CASSLTRGASEQFF | TGTGCCAGCAGCCTTACGCGAGGCGCGAGTGAGCAGTTCTTC
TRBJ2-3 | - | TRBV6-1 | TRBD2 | CASSEQGLAGDTQYF | TGTGCCAGCAGTGAACAGGGACTAGCGGGAGATACGCAGTATTTT
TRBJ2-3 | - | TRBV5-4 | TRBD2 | CASSLGLAGVIVTDTQYF | TGTGCCAGCAGCTTGGGACTAGCGGGAGTGATTGTGACAGATACGCAGTATTTT
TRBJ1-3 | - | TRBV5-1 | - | CASSVGGLNPKSSGNTIYF | TGCGCCAGCAGCGTCGGGGGACTAAACCCCAAGAGCTCTGGAAACACCATATATTTT
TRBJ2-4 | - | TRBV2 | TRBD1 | CASSHNFRDSKDIQYF | TGTGCCAGCAGTCACAATTTCCGGGACAGTAAGGACATTCAGTACTTC
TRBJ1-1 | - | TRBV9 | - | CASSRTGTTEAFF | TGTGCCAGCAGCAGAACAGGGACCACTGAAGCTTTCTTT
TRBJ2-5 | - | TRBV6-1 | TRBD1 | CASSEAPGQGETQYF | TGTGCCAGCAGTGAAGCTCCGGGACAGGGTGAGACCCAGTACTTC
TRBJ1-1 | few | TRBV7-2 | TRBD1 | CASSLAGQGASEAFF | TGTGCCAGCAGCTTAGCGGGACAGGGGGCGTCGGAAGCTTTCTTT
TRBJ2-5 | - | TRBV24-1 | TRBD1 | CATSDWTGLVTETQYF | TGTGCCACCAGTGATTGGACAGGGTTGGTCACAGAGACCCAGTACTTC
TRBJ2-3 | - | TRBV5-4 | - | CASSLYRGGTTDTQYF | TGTGCCAGCAGCCTATACAGGGGAGGAACAACAGATACGCAGTATTTT
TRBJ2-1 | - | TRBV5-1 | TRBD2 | CASSYSGRSSYNEQFF | TGCGCCAGCAGCTATAGCGGGAGGAGCTCCTACAATGAGCAGTTCTTC
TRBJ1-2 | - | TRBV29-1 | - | CSVYTNYGYTF | TGCAGCGTTTACACTAACTATGGCTACACCTTC
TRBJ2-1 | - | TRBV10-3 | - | CATQPERYNEQFF | TGTGCCACCCAGCCGGAGAGATACAATGAGCAGTTCTTC
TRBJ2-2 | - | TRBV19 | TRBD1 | CASSSAGGFGELFF | TGTGCCAGTAGTTCCGCAGGGGGCTTCGGGGAGCTGTTTTTT
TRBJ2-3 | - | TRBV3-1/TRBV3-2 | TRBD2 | CASSQEAGGPGDTQYF | TGTGCCAGCAGCCAAGAAGCGGGGGGGCCGGGGGATACGCAGTATTTT
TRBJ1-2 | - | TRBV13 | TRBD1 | CASSVTGDYGYTF | TGTGCCAGCAGCGTGACAGGGGACTATGGCTACACCTTC
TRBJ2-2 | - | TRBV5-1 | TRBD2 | CASSWGGAGELFF | TGCGCCAGCAGCTGGGGAGGGGCCGGGGAGCTGTTTTTT
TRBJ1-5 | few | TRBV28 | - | CASSPTGFNQPQHF | TGTGCCAGCAGTCCTACAGGATTCAATCAGCCCCAGCATTTT
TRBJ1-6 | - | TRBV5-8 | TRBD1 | CASNNDRGFPNSPLHF | TGTGCCAGCAACAATGACAGGGGTTTTCCTAATTCACCCCTCCACTTT
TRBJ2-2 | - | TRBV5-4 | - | CASSLKTREVAGELFF | TGTGCCAGCAGCTTAAAGACTAGGGAGGTGGCCGGGGAGCTGTTTTTT
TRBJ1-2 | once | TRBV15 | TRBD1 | CATSKTGNYGYTF | TGTGCCACCAGCAAGACAGGGAACTATGGCTACACCTTC
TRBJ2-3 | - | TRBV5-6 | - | CASSPQTDTQYF | TGTGCCAGCAGCCCTCAGACAGATACGCAGTATTTT
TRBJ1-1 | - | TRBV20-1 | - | CSASIPGLNTEAFF | TGCAGTGCTAGTATACCGGGGTTGAACACTGAAGCTTTCTTT
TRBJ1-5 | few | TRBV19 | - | CASSIRQPNQPQHF | TGTGCCAGTAGTATCCGACAGCCCAATCAGCCCCAGCATTTT
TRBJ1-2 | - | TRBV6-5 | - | CASGTGSNYGYTF | TGTGCCAGCGGAACAGGATCTAACTATGGCTACACCTTC
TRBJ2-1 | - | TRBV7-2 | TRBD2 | CASSLAGLAGAEQFF | TGTGCCAGCAGCTTAGCGGGACTAGCGGGAGCTGAGCAGTTCTTC
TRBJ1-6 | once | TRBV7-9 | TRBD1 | CASSRGQGLENSPLHF | TGTGCCAGCAGCCGGGGACAGGGGCTTGAGAATTCACCCCTCCACTTT